This TCR beta chain emerged from a study of T cell responses to AZD1222 COVID-19 vaccine. Data came from immunoSEQ multiplex PCR; TCRdb stores just in-frame clones and leaves some out. The sample consists of about 120,000 clones, about 90% of them appearing once. The CDR3 consists of 14 residues. The V end lost 0 bases, the J end lost 5 bases, and 8 bases lay between the germline ends. Germline V gene lookup returns CDR1 KGHSH and CDR2 LQKENI. The material was peripheral blood, obtained on day 0 of AZD1222 vaccination. V is TRBV18 and J is TRBJ2-1, with D possibly TRBD2 on 6 matching bases. This sequence was found in an adult in good health. The CDR3 is CASSPPAGNNEQFF. CDR3 DNA sequence: TGTGCCAGCTCACCACCGGCGGGAAACAATGAGCAGTTCTTC.